The 14 T cell receptor beta chains below were found in one sample sequenced in a study of cytomegalovirus exposure and HLA in healthy donors. Both 60 Vbeta primers and 13 Jbeta primers went into the PCR. Libraries were prepared by immunoSEQ multiplex PCR; TCRdb keeps only in-frame clonotypes and omits some of them. Of tens of thousands of clones detected, 78% appear once; the ten largest clones hold 3% to 4%. Sequencing was carried out using PBMCs. Receptors were obtained from a woman aged 40 to 55 in good health and CMV-seronegative.

The genes are TRBV19 and TRBJ2-5, with 11 bases identical to TRBD1. After removal of 5 bases from V and 4 bases from J, the junction contained 3 bases not matched to a gene. This CDR3 has 14 amino acids. CDR1 LNHDA and CDR2 SQIVND come from the germline V gene (reference sequence). CDR3 region: CASSRGTGGETQYF. Here the CDR3 DNA reads TGTGCCAGTAGTCGGGGGACAGGGGGAGAGACCCAGTACTTC.

V and J are TRBV7-7 and TRBJ2-1; 7 bases align to TRBD2. This CDR3 comprises 15 residues. Germline V gene lookup returns CDR1 SSHAT and CDR2 FNYEAQ (reference sequence). With 1 base clipped from V and 3 bases from J, the junction kept 3 bases outside the gene matches. The CDR3: CASSLVAGDYNEQFF. The CDR3 DNA is TGTGCCAGCAGCTTAGTGGCGGGAGACTACAATGAGCAGTTCTTC. The whole variable domain, remainder taken from reference TRBV7-7 and TRBJ2-1, is GAGVSQSPRYKVTKRGQDVTLRCDPISSHATLYWYQQALGQGPEFLTYFNYEAQPDKSGLPSDRFSAERPEGSISTLTIQRTEQRDSAMYRCASSLVAGDYNEQFFGPGTRLTVL.

This clone appeared once. A junction end diverges from the germline sequence, so it may reflect a read error. This chain joins TRBV20-1 and TRBJ2-1; no clear D gene. Germline V CDR1 and CDR2: DFQATT, SNEGSKA (reference sequence). The CDR3 is 11 residues long. CDR3 loop: CSARDRVWWFF. In nucleotides, the CDR3 is TGCAGTGCGAGAGACCGGGTCTGGTGGTTCTTC.

V is TRBV28 and J is TRBJ1-5; D call uncertain. Germline V lookup: CDR1 MDHEN, CDR2 SYDVKM. This CDR3 region has 14 residues. The ends were cut back, 6 bases at V and 0 bases at J, with 9 bases in the middle. The CDR3 region is CASRPGSSNQPQHF. Written as DNA, the CDR3 is TGTGCCAGCAGACCAGGCAGTAGCAATCAGCCCCAGCATTTT.

The V gene is TRBV28, the J gene TRBJ2-7; a weak D match, TRBD1 (6 bases). The V end was cut by 9 bases, the J end by 0 bases, with 15 bases between. Germline CDR1 reads MDHEN; CDR2 reads SYDVKM. This CDR3 spans 14 amino acids. For the CDR3, the DNA is TGTGCCAGTTCGGACAGCCCAACCTCCTACGAGCAGTACTTC. Residues: CASSDSPTSYEQYF.

V gene TRBV28 combines with J gene TRBJ2-7, with a weak D call TRBD1 (5 bases). This CDR3 spans 15 amino acids. Trimming took 2 bases from V and 2 from J, leaving 13 bases between them. CDR1 is MDHEN and CDR2 is SYDVKM in the germline V gene. This CDR3 is CASSLGQGFTYEQYF. The CDR3 region has the DNA TGTGCCAGCAGTTTAGGGCAGGGATTCACCTACGAGCAGTACTTC. Supplemented by reference TRBV28 and TRBJ2-7, the full variable domain reads DVKVTQSSRYLVKRTGEKVFLECVQDMDHENMFWYRQDPGLGLRLIYFSYDVKMKEKGDIPEGYSVSREKKERFSLILESASTNQTSMYLCASSLGQGFTYEQYFGPGTRLTVT.

The V and J genes are TRBV30 and TRBJ2-2; 8 bases fit TRBD2. Unmatched junction bases numbered 13, after V lost 8 bases and J lost 5 bases. Germline V gene lookup returns CDR1 GTSNPN and CDR2 SVGIG (reference sequence). The CDR3 contains 15 residues. CDR3 sequence: CARAGTRIGTGELFF. In DNA form, the CDR3 reads TGTGCCCGTGCCGGGACTAGAATAGGGACCGGGGAGCTGTTTTTT.

This clone was seen just once. This chain uses TRBV6-5 with TRBJ1-5; possibly TRBD1 for D (5 bases). Germline V lookup: CDR1 MNHEY, CDR2 SVGAGI. V shed 5 bases and J shed 6 bases, with 17 bases lying between them. The CDR3 runs to 15 residues. CDR3 bases: TGTGCCAGCAGTCCCCTCTTCAGGGCTGGTCAGCCCCAGCATTTT. Amino acids: CASSPLFRAGQPQHF.

This chain links TRBV7-9 with TRBJ1-2; unclear D gene. Germline V gene lookup returns CDR1 SEHNR and CDR2 FQNEAQ (reference sequence). V lost 2 bases and J 8 bases, leaving 9 bases between the germline ends. The CDR3 is 12 amino acids. The CDR3 nucleotides are TGTGCCAGCAGCTTAAGTGGCTCCGGCTACACCTTC. Amino acid sequence: CASSLSGSGYTF.

This sequence joins TRBV6-1 and TRBJ2-7; D is perhaps TRBD2 (6 bases). CDR3 length equals 16 residues. The germline V and J ends were trimmed by 0 bases and 5 bases, with 17 bases remaining between them. Germline V CDR1 and CDR2: MNHNS, SASEGT. The CDR3 region is CASSEAGAGRSHEQYF. The CDR3 nucleotides are TGTGCCAGCAGTGAAGCGGGAGCGGGCCGGAGTCACGAGCAGTACTTC.

V is TRBV27 and J is TRBJ2-7; D may be TRBD1 (6 bases). V lost 4 bases, J lost 2 bases, and 15 bases lay in between. This CDR3 region has 15 residues. Germline CDR1 is MNHEY and CDR2 is SMNVEV (reference sequence). CDR3 coding DNA: TGTGCCAGCAGTTCACTTAGGGACATTCCCTACGAGCAGTACTTC. It yields the protein CASSSLRDIPYEQYF.

This chain joins TRBV6-4 and TRBJ2-5; possible D gene TRBD1, 5 bases. V lost 4 bases to trimming and J lost 2 bases, with 14 bases between them. Germline V gene data show CDR1 as MRHNA and CDR2 as SNTAGT. This CDR3 is 15 amino acids long. CDR3 nucleotide sequence: TGTGCCAGCAGTGTACGCAGGGTGTGGCAAGAGACCCAGTACTTC. Translated: CASSVRRVWQETQYF.

The rearrangement joins TRBV6-1 to TRBJ2-3, with 9 bases matching TRBD2. Germline V gives CDR1 MNHNS, CDR2 SASEGT. The trim removed 3 bases at V and 0 bases at J, leaving 4 bases unmatched. CDR3 size: 16 residues. The chain's CDR3 is CASSDPSGMSTDTQYF. DNA for the CDR3: TGTGCCAGCAGTGACCCTAGCGGGATGAGCACAGATACGCAGTATTTT.

The chain has TRBV20-1 and TRBJ2-1; the D gene is possibly TRBD1 (6 bases). Trimming cost V 4 bases and J 12 bases, with 13 bases left between them. Germline CDR1 DFQATT, CDR2 SNEGSKA (reference sequence). The CDR3 runs 11 residues. The CDR3 loop is CSAKQGRWQFF. CDR3 coding DNA: TGCAGTGCTAAACAGGGACGTTGGCAGTTCTTC.